The rows below give T cell receptor beta chains drawn from one sample of a study of cytomegalovirus exposure and HLA in healthy donors. Sequencing used immunoSEQ multiplex PCR; TCRdb keeps in-frame clones, though not all of them. The data contain more than 85,000 clones, around 74% of them singletons. The sample comprised PBMCs. The receptors here all came from a man aged 35 to 55 in good health and CMV-seronegative. Both conserved end residues are part of each CDR3. The order of the fields is J gene, D gene, V gene, clone size, CDR3 DNA, CDR3 protein. D genes are given only for firm matches. Some rows mark clone size as missing; the rest say once, few, many or name a class of expanded clone.

TRBJ2-2,-,TRBV5-4,-,TGTGCCAGCAAGGAGGACGGAGGGGCAGGCACCGGGGAGCTGTTTTTT,CASKEDGGAGTGELFF
TRBJ1-6,-,TRBV27,-,TGTGCCAGCAGTTTATCGGCGGGTTCGAGGTCACCCCTCCACTTT,CASSLSAGSRSPLHF
TRBJ1-2,-,TRBV6-1,-,TGTGCCAGCAGTGAAGTCCAGGGCGGTGGCTACACCTTC,CASSEVQGGGYTF
TRBJ1-4,-,TRBV7-9,once,TGTGCCAGCAGCCCTGACAGGAATAATGAAAAACTGTTTTTT,CASSPDRNNEKLFF
TRBJ2-7,TRBD2,TRBV29-1,-,TGCAGCGTTGTGGGGGGGACGGCGTACGAGCAGTACTTC,CSVVGGTAYEQYF
TRBJ1-2,TRBD1,TRBV29-1,few,TGCAGCATCAGACAGGGAATAATCTATGGCTACACCTTC,CSIRQGIIYGYTF
TRBJ1-2,-,TRBV4-1,-,TGTGCCAGCAGCCAAGATATTCCGGGGGGGTATGGCTACACCTTC,CASSQDIPGGYGYTF
TRBJ1-1,TRBD1,TRBV28,-,TGTGCCAGCAGTCTGGGACAGATGAACACTGAAGCTTTCTTT,CASSLGQMNTEAFF
TRBJ2-2,TRBD2,TRBV28,-,TGTGCCAGCAGTAGGCGGGCTAGCGGGGGCACCGGGGAGCTGTTTTTT,CASSRRASGGTGELFF
TRBJ1-1,-,TRBV10-3,-,TGTGCCATCAATTCCGGAGGCACGAACACTGAAGCTTTCTTT,CAINSGGTNTEAFF
TRBJ1-2,-,TRBV11-2,few,TGTGCCAGCAGCCCCCAAAACAGCCCAACCTATGGCTACACCTTC,CASSPQNSPTYGYTF
TRBJ2-5,TRBD1,TRBV2,few,TGTGCCAGCAGTGCAAGGACAGGGAACCGCCAAGAGACCCAGTACTTC,CASSARTGNRQETQYF
TRBJ1-2,-,TRBV6-5,-,TGTGCCAGCAGCTTGGGGGGAGGCGGCGGCTACACCTTC,CASSLGGGGGYTF
TRBJ2-5,TRBD1,TRBV27,once,TGTGCCAGCAGTTTATCAGGTTTAGGGGACAGGGGAGAAGAAGAGACCCAGTACTTC,CASSLSGLGDRGEEETQYF
TRBJ2-7,-,TRBV2,-,TGTGCCAGCAGATTTGGGGCAGTTGGGGACGAGCAGTACTTC,CASRFGAVGDEQYF
TRBJ1-2,TRBD1,TRBV6-5,-,TGTGCCAGCAGGAGGGACAGGGGAAATGGCTACACCTTC,CASRRDRGNGYTF
TRBJ2-4,-,TRBV5-1,-,TGCGCCAGCAGCACAATAGACAGTGAAAACATTCAGTACTTC,CASSTIDSENIQYF
TRBJ2-1,-,TRBV14,-,TGTGCCAGCAGCCAAGTTTCGAATGAGCAGTTCTTC,CASSQVSNEQFF
TRBJ1-2,TRBD1,TRBV2,-,TGTGCCAGCAGGGCCGGGACAGGGCCAACCTATGGCTACACCTTC,CASRAGTGPTYGYTF
TRBJ1-2,-,TRBV6-6,-,TGTGCCAGCACTTCTTCCTATGGCTACACCTTC,CASTSSYGYTF
TRBJ2-1,TRBD2,TRBV4-2,-,TGTGCCAGCAGCCAAGAGCCGGGACTATTACACAATGAGCAGTTCTTC,CASSQEPGLLHNEQFF
TRBJ2-5,-,TRBV18,-,TGTGCCAGCTCAGCAAACCAGGGACTCGAGACCCAGTACTTC,CASSANQGLETQYF
TRBJ2-1,-,TRBV2,-,TGTGCCAGCAGTGAATGGGTAGCGGAGAACAATGAGCAGTTCTTC,CASSEWVAENNEQFF
TRBJ2-5,-,TRBV18,few,TGTGCCAGCTCACCACGACTAGAAGGAGAGACCCAGTACTTC,CASSPRLEGETQYF
TRBJ2-3,TRBD2,TRBV6-1,-,TGTGCCAGCAGTGAAGCAGCGGGAGGGCCAGATACGCAGTATTTT,CASSEAAGGPDTQYF
TRBJ2-1,-,TRBV29-1,-,TGCAGCGTAAGGACAGACTACAATGAGCAGTTCTTC,CSVRTDYNEQFF
TRBJ1-5,-,TRBV19,once,TGTGCCAGTAGTACGGACACAACCTACAATCAGCCCCAGCATTTT,CASSTDTTYNQPQHF
TRBJ2-7,TRBD2,TRBV7-2,-,TGTGCCAGCAGCTTAGGTGGCGGGGGGCCCACCTACGAGCAGTACTTC,CASSLGGGGPTYEQYF
TRBJ1-1,TRBD1,TRBV9,once,TGTGCCAGCAGCAAACTAGAGACAGGGCCCGGTGAAGCTTTCTTT,CASSKLETGPGEAFF
TRBJ2-7,-,TRBV6-5,few,TGTGCCAGCAGTTACGACGGACAGAACCACTACGAGCAGTACTTC,CASSYDGQNHYEQYF
TRBJ1-2,-,TRBV7-8,-,TGTGCCAGCAGCTTAAGGACTCCTACCCATGGCTACACCTTC,CASSLRTPTHGYTF